What follows describes a single TCR beta chain. Its antigen is still unknown. Possible read error: a much larger clone is one base away. This entry is derived from a study of T-cell reconstitution after alpha-beta-depleted transplantation in children. Study-level findings and limits: Where some patients showed high TCRbeta diversity at day 60, it came from recipient T cells and thymic progenitors that had survived. Newly made T cells mostly supplied T-cell counts and diversity one year after transplant.

The TCRbeta library incorporated unique molecular identifiers. Each CDR3 protein gets one entry after TCRdb re-called the PCR reads with MiXCR. The data contain just under 150,000 distinct CDR3 sequences, more than 8% of them seen just once; the ten biggest clones take up 15% to 20%. Sample: PBMCs, mostly from graft donor cells, taken 180 days after TCRalphabeta/CD19-depleted stem cell transplant. The sequence came from a female patient aged 2-15 years who had a stem cell transplant for congenital amegakaryocytic thrombocytopenia, so the T cells may come from the graft donor.

In DNA form, the CDR3 reads TGTGCCAGCACCCAAGCCCCCCCGACCATTTGGTATTCACCCCTCCACTTT. Encoded protein: CASTQAPPTIWYSPLHF. The J gene is TRBJ1-6, the V gene TRBV3-1; D gene unclear. The CDR3 is 17 residues long. CDR1 and CDR2 from the germline V gene are LGHDT and YNNKEL (reference sequence). The full variable domain, completed using reference TRBV3-1 and TRBJ1-6, is DTAVSQTPKYLVTQMGNDKSIKCEQNLGHDTMYWYKQDSKKFLKIMFSYNNKELIINETVPNRFSPKSPDKAHLNLHINSLELGDSAVYFCASTQAPPTIWYSPLHFGNGTRLTVT.